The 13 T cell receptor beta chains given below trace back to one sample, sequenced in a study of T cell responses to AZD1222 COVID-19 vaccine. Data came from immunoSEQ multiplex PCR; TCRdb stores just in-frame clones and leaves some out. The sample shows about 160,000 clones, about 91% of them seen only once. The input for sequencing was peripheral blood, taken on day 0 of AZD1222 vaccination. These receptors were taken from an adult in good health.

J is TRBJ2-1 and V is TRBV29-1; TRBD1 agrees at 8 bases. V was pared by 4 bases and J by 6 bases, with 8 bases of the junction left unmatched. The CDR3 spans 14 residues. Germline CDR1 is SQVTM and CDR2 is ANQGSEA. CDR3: CSVGPHRGANEQFF. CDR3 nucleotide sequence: TGCAGCGTTGGCCCCCACAGGGGGGCCAATGAGCAGTTCTTC.

In DNA form, the CDR3 reads TGTGCCAGCAGCTTGAGATTAGCCGGGGTGAGTGAGCAGTTCTTC. Protein sequence: CASSLRLAGVSEQFF. The chain joins TRBV5-6 to TRBJ2-1, with D tentatively TRBD2 (5 bases). In germline, CDR1 is SGHDT, CDR2 YYEEEE. CDR3 size: 15 residues. The germline V and J ends were trimmed by 1 base and 9 bases, with 17 bases remaining between them.

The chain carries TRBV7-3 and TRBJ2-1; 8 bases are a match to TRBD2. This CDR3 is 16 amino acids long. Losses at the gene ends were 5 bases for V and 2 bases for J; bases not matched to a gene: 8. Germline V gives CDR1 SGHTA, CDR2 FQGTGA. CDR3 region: CASSLLAGGTYNEQFF. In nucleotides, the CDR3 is TGTGCCAGCAGCCTGTTGGCGGGGGGAACCTACAATGAGCAGTTCTTC. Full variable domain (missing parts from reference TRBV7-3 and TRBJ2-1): GAGVSQTPSNKVTEKGKYVELRCDPISGHTALYWYRQSLGQGPEFLIYFQGTGAADDSGLPNDRFFAVRPEGSVSTLKIQRTERGDSAVYLCASSLLAGGTYNEQFFGPGTRLTVL.

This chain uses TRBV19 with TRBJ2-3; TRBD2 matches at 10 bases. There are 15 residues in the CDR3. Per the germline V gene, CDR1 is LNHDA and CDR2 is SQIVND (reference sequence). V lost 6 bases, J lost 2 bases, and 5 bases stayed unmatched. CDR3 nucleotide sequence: TGTGCCAGTAGGTCTAGCGGGGGCCCCACAGATACGCAGTATTTT. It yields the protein CASRSSGGPTDTQYF.

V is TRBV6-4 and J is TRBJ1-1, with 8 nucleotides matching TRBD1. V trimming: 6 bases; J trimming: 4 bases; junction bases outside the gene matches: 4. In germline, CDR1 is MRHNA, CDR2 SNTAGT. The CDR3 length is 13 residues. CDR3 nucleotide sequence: TGTGCCAGCAGAAAAACAGGGGGCACTGAAGCTTTCTTT. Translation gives CASRKTGGTEAFF.

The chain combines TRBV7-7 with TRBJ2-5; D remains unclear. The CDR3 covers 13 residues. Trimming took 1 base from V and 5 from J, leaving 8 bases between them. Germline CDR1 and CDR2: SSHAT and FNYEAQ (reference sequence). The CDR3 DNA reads TGTGCCAGCAGCTTAGGCCTTCGGGAGACCCAGTACTTC. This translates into CASSLGLRETQYF.

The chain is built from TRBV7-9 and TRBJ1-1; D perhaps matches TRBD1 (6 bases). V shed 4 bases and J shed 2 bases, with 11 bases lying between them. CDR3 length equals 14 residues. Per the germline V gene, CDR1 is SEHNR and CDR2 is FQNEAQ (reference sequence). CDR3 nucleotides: TGTGCCAGCAGCTCGACAGGTTCCAACACTGAAGCTTTCTTT. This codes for CASSSTGSNTEAFF.

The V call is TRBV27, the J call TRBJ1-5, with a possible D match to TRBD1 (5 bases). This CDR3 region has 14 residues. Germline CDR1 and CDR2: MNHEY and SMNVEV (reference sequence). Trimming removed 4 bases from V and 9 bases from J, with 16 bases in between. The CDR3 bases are TGTGCCAGCAGTTCCGCAGGGACCCAGTGGCCCCAGCATTTT. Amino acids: CASSSAGTQWPQHF.

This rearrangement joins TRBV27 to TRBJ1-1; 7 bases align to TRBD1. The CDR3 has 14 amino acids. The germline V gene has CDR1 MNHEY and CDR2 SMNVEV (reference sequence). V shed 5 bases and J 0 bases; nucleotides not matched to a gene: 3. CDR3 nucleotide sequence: TGTGCCAGCAGTCGACAGGGAATGAACACTGAAGCTTTCTTT. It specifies CASSRQGMNTEAFF.

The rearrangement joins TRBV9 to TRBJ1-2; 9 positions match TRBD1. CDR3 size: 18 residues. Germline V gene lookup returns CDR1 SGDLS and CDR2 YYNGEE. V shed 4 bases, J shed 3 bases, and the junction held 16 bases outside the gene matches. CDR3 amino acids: CASSPKTGTGKGDYGYTF. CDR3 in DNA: TGTGCCAGCAGCCCTAAAACCGGGACAGGGAAAGGGGACTATGGCTACACCTTC.

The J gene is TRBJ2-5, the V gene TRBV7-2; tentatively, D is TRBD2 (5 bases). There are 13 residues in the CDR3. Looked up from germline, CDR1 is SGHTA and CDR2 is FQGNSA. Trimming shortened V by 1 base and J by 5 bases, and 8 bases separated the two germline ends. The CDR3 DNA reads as TGTGCCAGCAGCTTAGTTGGAGGTGAGACCCAGTACTTC. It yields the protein CASSLVGGETQYF.

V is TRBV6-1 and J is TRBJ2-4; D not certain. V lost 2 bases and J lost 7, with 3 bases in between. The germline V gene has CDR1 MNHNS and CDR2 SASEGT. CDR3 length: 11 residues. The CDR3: CASSESNIQYF. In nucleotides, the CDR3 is TGTGCCAGCAGTGAAAGCAACATTCAGTACTTC.

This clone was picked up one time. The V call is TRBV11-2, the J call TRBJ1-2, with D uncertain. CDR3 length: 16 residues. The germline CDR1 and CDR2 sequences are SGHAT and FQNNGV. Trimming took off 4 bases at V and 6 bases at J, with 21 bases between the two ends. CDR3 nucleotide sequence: TGTGCCAGCAGCTCCCAATCCTCGGACGGAGGACATGGCTACACCTTC. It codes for CASSSQSSDGGHGYTF.